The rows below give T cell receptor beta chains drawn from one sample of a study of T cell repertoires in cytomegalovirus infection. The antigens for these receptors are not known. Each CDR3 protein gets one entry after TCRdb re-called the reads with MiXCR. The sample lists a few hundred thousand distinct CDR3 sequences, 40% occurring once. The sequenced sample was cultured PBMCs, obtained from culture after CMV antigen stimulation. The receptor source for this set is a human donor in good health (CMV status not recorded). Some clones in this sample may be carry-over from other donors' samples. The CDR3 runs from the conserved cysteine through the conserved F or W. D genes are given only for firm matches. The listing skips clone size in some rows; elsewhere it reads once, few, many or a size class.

CASSWGLAGEQFF,TGCGCCAGCAGCTGGGGACTAGCGGGTGAGCAGTTCTTC,TRBD2,NA,TRBJ2-1,TRBV5-1
CASSYRADTEAFF,TGTGCCAGCAGCTACCGGGCCGACACTGAAGCTTTCTTT,NA,NA,TRBJ1-1,TRBV7-8
CASSLRTRRSKNIQYF,TGTGCCAGCAGCTTGCGGACCCGGAGGTCGAAAAACATTCAGTACTTC,NA,NA,TRBJ2-4,TRBV7-2
CASSLVLGGGAFGYTF,TGTGCCAGCAGCTTAGTTTTGGGGGGGGGGGCGTTTGGCTACACCTTC,NA,few,TRBJ1-2,TRBV7-2
CASSSLKGTEQETQYF,TGTGCCAGCAGTTCCCTTAAAGGGACGGAACAAGAGACCCAGTACTTC,NA,NA,TRBJ2-5,TRBV28
CASSYSTPGAGETQYF,TGTGCCAGCAGTTACTCGACCCCAGGGGCAGGGGAGACCCAGTACTTC,NA,NA,TRBJ2-5,TRBV6-5
CASRGGDPAESPLHF,TGTGCCAGCCGGGGGGGGGATCCGGCGGAGTCACCCCTCCACTTT,NA,NA,TRBJ1-6,TRBV6-5
CASSNKEEYAKNIQYF,TGTGCCAGCAGCAACAAAGAGGAGTATGCCAAAAACATTCAGTACTTC,NA,NA,TRBJ2-4,TRBV5-4
CASRPVKTGFNTEAFF,TGTGCCAGCAGGCCGGTCAAGACAGGGTTTAACACTGAAGCTTTCTTT,TRBD1,few,TRBJ1-1,TRBV11-2
CASSYGGAGNTIYF,TGTGCCAGCAGTTACGGGGGTGCCGGAAACACCATATATTTT,NA,few,TRBJ1-3,TRBV6-5
CASSLGGLAGFNEQFF,TGTGCCAGCAGCTTGGGGGGTCTAGCGGGCTTCAATGAGCAGTTCTTC,TRBD2,NA,TRBJ2-1,TRBV5-3
CASTPRSSNEKLFF,TGTGCCAGCACCCCCAGGAGTTCTAATGAAAAACTGTTTTTT,NA,NA,TRBJ1-4,TRBV7-9
CSVEDRNGYTF,TGCAGCGTTGAAGATCGAAATGGCTACACCTTC,NA,NA,TRBJ1-2,TRBV29-1
CASNFVPNTEAFF,TGTGCCAGCAACTTCGTCCCGAACACTGAAGCTTTCTTT,NA,NA,TRBJ1-1,TRBV12-3/TRBV12-4
CASSVAAYNEQFF,TGTGCCAGCAGCGTAGCGGCCTACAATGAGCAGTTCTTC,NA,NA,TRBJ2-1,TRBV9
CASRVTWNTEAFF,TGTGCCAGCAGGGTAACTTGGAACACTGAAGCTTTCTTT,NA,few,TRBJ1-1,TRBV6-1
CASSLILGRDNTEAFF,TGTGCCAGCAGTTTAATCCTCGGCAGAGACAACACTGAAGCTTTCTTT,NA,few,TRBJ1-1,TRBV12-3/TRBV12-4
CASNPWAARGTQYF,TGTGCCAGCAACCCTTGGGCAGCGAGGGGGACGCAGTATTTT,NA,NA,TRBJ2-3,TRBV11-2
CASSQGGIGTEAFF,TGTGCCAGCAGTCAGGGTGGGATCGGGACTGAAGCTTTCTTT,NA,NA,TRBJ1-1,TRBV28
CASSGRQGRQETQYF,TGTGCCAGCAGCGGGAGACAGGGGAGACAAGAGACCCAGTACTTC,TRBD1,once,TRBJ2-5,TRBV7-4
CASSQNKEETQYF,TGTGCCAGCAGCCAGAACAAGGAGGAGACCCAGTACTTC,NA,few,TRBJ2-5,TRBV7-6
CASRRVGIGNNYGYTF,TGTGCCAGCAGACGTGTAGGAATCGGTAATAACTATGGCTACACCTTC,NA,NA,TRBJ1-2,TRBV12-3/TRBV12-4
CASSMSAVSSSYEQYF,TGTGCCAGCAGCATGTCTGCTGTTAGTAGCTCCTACGAGCAGTACTTC,NA,NA,TRBJ2-7,TRBV7-6
CASSPVTGNTGELFF,TGCGCCAGCAGCCCGGTGACAGGCAACACCGGGGAGCTGTTTTTT,NA,NA,TRBJ2-2,TRBV4-3
CASSSTGQGYTDTQYF,TGTGCCAGCAGCTCGACCGGGCAGGGGTACACAGATACGCAGTATTTT,NA,NA,TRBJ2-3,TRBV11-2
CASRYRDRGLGYTF,TGTGCCAGCAGATACCGGGACAGGGGGCTCGGCTACACCTTC,TRBD1,NA,TRBJ1-2,TRBV28
CASSSDRGSEKLFF,TGTGCCAGCAGCTCGGACAGGGGAAGCGAAAAACTGTTTTTT,TRBD1,NA,TRBJ1-4,TRBV7-6
CASSLRAGGRGELFF,TGTGCCAGCAGCTTAAGGGCGGGAGGCCGGGGGGAGCTGTTTTTT,TRBD2,NA,TRBJ2-2,TRBV7-2
CSAQAPGLEQYF,TGCAGTGCTCAGGCTCCGGGGCTCGAGCAGTACTTC,NA,NA,TRBJ2-7,TRBV20-1
CASRAGAVDEQFF,TGTGCCAGTCGAGCGGGAGCTGTGGATGAGCAGTTCTTC,TRBD2,NA,TRBJ2-1,TRBV19
CASTSSPEQFF,TGTGCCAGCACTTCTAGCCCTGAGCAGTTCTTC,NA,once,TRBJ2-1,TRBV12-3/TRBV12-4
CASSVGLDSGNTIYF,TGTGCCAGCAGTGTGGGTCTTGACTCTGGAAACACCATATATTTT,NA,NA,TRBJ1-3,TRBV28
CATSDTTGRYTGELFF,TGTGCCACCAGTGACACCACAGGGAGATACACCGGGGAGCTGTTTTTT,NA,NA,TRBJ2-2,TRBV24-1
CASSYRIVGPIAKNIQYF,TGTGCCAGCAGTTACCGTATAGTGGGGCCGATAGCCAAAAACATTCAGTACTTC,NA,NA,TRBJ2-4,TRBV6-6
CASSPLPGGNTGELFF,TGTGCCAGCTCACCGCTTCCGGGGGGCAACACCGGGGAGCTGTTTTTT,NA,once,TRBJ2-2,TRBV18
CASSHRVAGANVLTF,TGTGCCAGCAGCCACAGGGTGGCTGGGGCCAACGTCCTGACTTTC,NA,many,TRBJ2-6,TRBV7-8
CASSISLGGSYTF,TGTGCCAGCAGTATCAGTCTCGGTGGGAGCTACACCTTC,NA,few,TRBJ1-2,TRBV27
CASSGPTGTGFADTQYF,TGTGCCAGCAGTGGCCCAACCGGGACAGGGTTCGCAGATACGCAGTATTTT,TRBD1,NA,TRBJ2-3,TRBV6-6
CATSRPFPGNIGYTF,TGTGCCACCAGCAGGCCCTTCCCAGGGAATATAGGCTACACCTTC,NA,NA,TRBJ1-2,TRBV15
CASSARTSGGGNEQFF,TGTGCCAGCAGCGCCCGGACTAGCGGGGGGGGGAATGAGCAGTTCTTC,TRBD2,once,TRBJ2-1,TRBV11-3
CASSLRDRESGYTF,TGTGCCAGCAGCTTAAGGGACAGGGAATCGGGCTACACCTTC,TRBD1,NA,TRBJ1-2,TRBV7-8
CASSSLLAEKYNEQFF,TGTGCCAGCAGTTCATTACTAGCGGAAAAATACAATGAGCAGTTCTTC,TRBD2,NA,TRBJ2-1,TRBV12-3/TRBV12-4
CASSRSLDLSSGYTF,TGTGCCAGCTCACGTAGTCTCGACCTCTCCTCTGGCTACACCTTC,NA,NA,TRBJ1-2,TRBV18
CASSPGTISSTDTQYF,TGTGCCAGCAGCCCCGGGACTATCTCTAGCACAGATACGCAGTATTTT,TRBD2,NA,TRBJ2-3,TRBV11-2
CASSLGFYRSPLHF,TGTGCCAGCAGCTTAGGCTTCTATCGTTCACCCCTCCACTTT,NA,NA,TRBJ1-6,TRBV11-2
CASSFGQGRGYTF,TGTGCCAGCAGCTTTGGACAGGGGCGAGGCTACACCTTC,TRBD1,many,TRBJ1-2,TRBV7-2
CSVTRTGTKETQYF,TGCAGTGTTACACGGACAGGGACGAAAGAGACCCAGTACTTC,TRBD1,NA,TRBJ2-5,TRBV20-1
CSVRGSSAYEQYF,TGCAGCGTTCGGGGTTCGTCCGCGTACGAGCAGTACTTC,NA,NA,TRBJ2-7,TRBV29-1